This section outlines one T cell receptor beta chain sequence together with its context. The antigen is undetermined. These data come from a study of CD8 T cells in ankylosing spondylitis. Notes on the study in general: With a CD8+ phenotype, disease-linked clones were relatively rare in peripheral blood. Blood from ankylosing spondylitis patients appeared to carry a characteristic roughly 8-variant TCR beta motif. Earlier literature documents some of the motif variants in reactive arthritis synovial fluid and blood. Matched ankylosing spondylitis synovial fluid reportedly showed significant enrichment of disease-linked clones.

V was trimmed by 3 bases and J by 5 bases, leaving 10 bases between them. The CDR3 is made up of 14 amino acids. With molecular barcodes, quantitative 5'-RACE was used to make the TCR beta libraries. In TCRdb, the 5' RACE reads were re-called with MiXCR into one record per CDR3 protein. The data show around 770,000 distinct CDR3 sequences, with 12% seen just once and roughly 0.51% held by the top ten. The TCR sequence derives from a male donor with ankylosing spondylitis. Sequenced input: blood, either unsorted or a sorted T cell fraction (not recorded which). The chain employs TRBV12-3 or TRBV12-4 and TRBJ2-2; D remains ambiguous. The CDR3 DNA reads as TGTGCCAGCAGTTTCGGTAGCTGGACCGGGGAGCTGTTTTTT. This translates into CASSFGSWTGELFF.